The source of this TCR beta chain is a study of memory B cells and T cells in multiple sclerosis (dated by TCRdb to between 2017 and 2018). Background on the whole study: In multiple sclerosis patients, the study set the TCR beta repertoires of autoproliferating peripheral T cells against those of T cells infiltrating brain lesions. TCR sequencing involved a couple of multiple sclerosis patients from whom brain lesions at autopsy or brain-infiltrating cells from biopsy were available.

To note about this clone: Which antigen it targets is not known. The sample holds no much larger clone one base away, and base qualities are not on file.

The junction shows trimming of 2 bases on V and 0 bases on J, and the gene matches do not reach 2 bases of it. The germline V gene supplies CDR1 ENHRY and CDR2 SYGVKD. The CDR3, cysteine through phenylalanine, is 17 amino acids long. The retained sequence is limited to the CDR3, 51 bases, with the frame set at the first base. The immunoSEQ Platform was used to amplify TCRbeta CDR3 regions from extracted genomic DNA. The immunoSEQ assay combined multiplex PCR with high-throughput sequencing and a vendor bioinformatics pipeline. Under the source paper's analysis protocol: Non-productive sequences and CDR3s shorter than 4 amino acids were excluded, and clonotype frequencies were recalculated for each sample. In immunoSEQ Analyzer 2.0, shared clonotypes were identified as those with identical CDR3 amino acid, V gene and J gene sequences. Repertoire overlap was normalized by dividing shared clonotype counts by the product of both clone-set sizes, scaled by 1000 into arbitrary units. This is the immuneACCESS table as TCRdb keeps it, with only in-frame sequences that have V and J called. A part of the clones is gone; compared with another copy, unresolved V genes explain less than half, and the rest is unexplained. The V and J calls and the clone size are those of that table, but D and trimming were determined from the DNA. Within this sample are 30,000 to 40,000 clones, with roughly 86% of them counted one time only. Approximately 2.6% of the sample goes to the ten largest clones.

What the authors observed across the whole study: Clone-set sizes differed between compartments, which influenced counts of shared clonotypes and required normalization.

After CFSE-labeled PBMCs were cultured without any stimulus, the autoproliferating (CFSEdim) and non-proliferating (CFSEhi) T cell fractions were each sequenced on their own. In total, around 50 million CFSE-labeled PBMCs were cultured without stimulus for six to eight days, after which replicate wells were pooled. PBMCs were labeled with roughly 0.45 uM CFSE and were cultured without exogenous stimuli in serum-free AIM-V medium. PBMCs were isolated by Ficoll density gradient centrifugation and were cryopreserved before use. Using a FACSAria III, live 7-AAD-negative cells were sorted, then washed with PBS and stored frozen at -80 degrees C as dry pellets.

The chain is made from TRBV10-3 and TRBJ2-2, with 11 central nucleotides matching TRBD1. This clonotype was obtained from a human donor with multiple sclerosis. The specimen was PBMCs from blood kept in culture. The CDR3 protein: CAISEPGQGANTGELFF. The DNA is as follows: TGTGCCATCAGTGAGCCGGGACAGGGGGCGAACACCGGGGAGCTGTTTTTT.